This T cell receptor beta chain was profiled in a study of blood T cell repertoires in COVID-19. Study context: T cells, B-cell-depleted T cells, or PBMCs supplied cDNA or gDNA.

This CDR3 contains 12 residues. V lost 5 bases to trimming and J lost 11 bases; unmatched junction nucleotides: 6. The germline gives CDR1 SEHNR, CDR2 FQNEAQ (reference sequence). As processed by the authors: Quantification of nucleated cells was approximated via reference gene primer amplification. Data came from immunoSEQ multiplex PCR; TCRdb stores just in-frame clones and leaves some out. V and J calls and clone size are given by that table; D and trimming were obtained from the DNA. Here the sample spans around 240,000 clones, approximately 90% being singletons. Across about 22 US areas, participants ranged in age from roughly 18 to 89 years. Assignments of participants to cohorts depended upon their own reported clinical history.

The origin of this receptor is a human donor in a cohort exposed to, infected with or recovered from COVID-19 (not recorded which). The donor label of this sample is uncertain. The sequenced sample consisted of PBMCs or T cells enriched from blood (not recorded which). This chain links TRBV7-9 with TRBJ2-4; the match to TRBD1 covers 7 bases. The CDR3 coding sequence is TGTGCCAGCAGCGTCCAAGGGGGCGTTCAGTACTTC. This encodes CASSVQGGVQYF. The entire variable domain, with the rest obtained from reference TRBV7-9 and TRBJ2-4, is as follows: DTGVSQNPRHKITKRGQNVTFRCDPISEHNRLYWYRQTLGQGPEFLTYFQNEAQLEKSRLLSDRFSAERPKGSFSTLEIQRTEQGDSAMYLCASSVQGGVQYFGAGTRLSVL.